One sample yielded the 17 T cell receptor beta chains listed below, sequenced in a study of monozygotic twins with inflammatory bowel disease. With the 5' RACE reads reprocessed, TCRdb shows one record per CDR3 protein and no DNA. The table counts around 450,000 distinct CDR3 sequences; approximately 2.4% lies in the top ten. Sequencing input: blood. The source of these receptors is a human donor with ulcerative colitis or Crohn's disease, or a healthy co-twin of an affected twin (not recorded which).

The CDR3 loop reads CSAISGSRYNEQFF. The V and J genes are TRBV20-1 and TRBJ2-1; lacking DNA, the TRBD2 call made by TCRdb goes unchecked. The germline V gene encodes CDR1 DFQATT and CDR2 SNEGSKA (reference sequence). This CDR3 contains 14 residues.

The rearrangement links TRBV4-1 to TRBJ2-5; TCRdb indicates TRBD2, and absent DNA this call remains unverified. From germline, CDR1 is MGHRA and CDR2 YSYEKL. CDR3 length: 16 amino acids. The CDR3 is CPSSQGSGTSGETQYF.

The CDR3 loop reads CSARGLADLNTGELFF. J is TRBJ2-2 and V is TRBV20-1; the D gene TCRdb calls, TRBD2, cannot be checked with no DNA. The CDR3 is 16 amino acids. The germline gives CDR1 DFQATT, CDR2 SNEGSKA (reference sequence).

The V and J genes are TRBV5-1 and TRBJ2-7; without DNA, the TCRdb call of TRBD1 cannot be checked. Germline assignment: CDR1 SGHRS and CDR2 YFSETQ. The CDR3 is made up of 14 amino acids. The CDR3: CASSFQGWSHEQYF.

The rearrangement joins TRBV28 to TRBJ2-5; TCRdb gives TRBD1 as the D gene, but with no DNA this cannot be confirmed. Germline lookup yields CDR1 MDHEN and CDR2 SYDVKM. CDR3 length equals 15 residues. The CDR3 is CASSDRLGGEETQYF.

The V gene is TRBV12-3 or TRBV12-4, the J gene TRBJ2-3; absent DNA, TCRdb's TRBD1 call cannot be checked. The CDR3 is made up of 16 amino acids. The CDR3 reads CASSHMGRSVTDTQYF.

The gene calls are TRBV29-1 and TRBJ2-7; TCRdb's D call, TRBD1, is unchecked because there is no DNA. The CDR3 loop spans 11 amino acids. Germline values: CDR1 SQVTM, CDR2 ANQGSEA. CDR3: CSVGDGYEQYF.

The chain is built from TRBV6-5 and TRBJ1-1; there is no DNA to check the TCRdb D call of TRBD1. This CDR3 has 14 residues. The germline V gene has CDR1 MNHEY and CDR2 SVGAGI. CDR3 protein: CASSWVGVNTEAFF.

The V call is TRBV11-2, the J call TRBJ1-5; TCRdb gives TRBD1 as the D gene, but with no DNA this cannot be confirmed. This CDR3 is built from 18 residues. The germline gives CDR1 SGHAT, CDR2 FQNNGV. The CDR3 sequence: CASSFGTNQPYGNQPQHF.

The chain combines TRBV7-9 with TRBJ2-7; with no DNA, the TCRdb D assignment of TRBD1 cannot be verified. The CDR3 is made up of 16 amino acids. Germline loops: CDR1 SEHNR, CDR2 FQNEAQ (reference sequence). The CDR3 sequence is CASTLEGSPSSYEQYF.

V is TRBV29-1 and J is TRBJ2-1; absent DNA, TCRdb's TRBD2 call cannot be checked. Per the germline V gene, CDR1 is SQVTM and CDR2 is ANQGSEA. This CDR3 spans 16 amino acids. CDR3 residues: CSVEEGLAVTYNEQFF.

V is TRBV28 and J is TRBJ2-1; lacking DNA, the TRBD1 call made by TCRdb goes unchecked. Germline V gene data show CDR1 as MDHEN and CDR2 as SYDVKM. This CDR3 spans 15 amino acids. CDR3 sequence: CASNPGTGSYNEQFF.

The chain joins TRBV7-2 to TRBJ1-1; TCRdb's D call of TRBD1 is untestable without DNA. CDR3 length: 16 amino acids. Germline V lookup: CDR1 SGHTA, CDR2 FQGNSA. The CDR3 protein is CASSLGVQGAGTEAFF.

V is TRBV15 and J is TRBJ1-5; TCRdb reports TRBD1, a call that lacks DNA to check it against. Germline loops: CDR1 LNHNV, CDR2 YYDKDF (reference sequence). The CDR3 contains 15 residues. The CDR3: CATSRGATRDQPQHF.

The CDR3 sequence: CASSWGETQYF. V is TRBV5-1 and J is TRBJ2-5. CDR1 is SGHRS and CDR2 is YFSETQ in the germline V gene. This CDR3 region has 11 residues.

The chain employs TRBV7-8 and TRBJ2-2; no DNA is available, so the TRBD2 call from TCRdb remains unchecked. The CDR3 is 16 amino acids. Germline CDR1 and CDR2: SGHVS and FQNEAQ. CDR3 in amino acids: CASSSGGLLNTGELFF.

This chain links TRBV20-1 with TRBJ2-7; TCRdb lists TRBD2, though no DNA is available to test this call. CDR1 and CDR2 from the germline V gene are DFQATT and SNEGSKA (reference sequence). The CDR3 is made up of 19 amino acids. CDR3 residues: CSAGGSGGLASTTSYEQYF.